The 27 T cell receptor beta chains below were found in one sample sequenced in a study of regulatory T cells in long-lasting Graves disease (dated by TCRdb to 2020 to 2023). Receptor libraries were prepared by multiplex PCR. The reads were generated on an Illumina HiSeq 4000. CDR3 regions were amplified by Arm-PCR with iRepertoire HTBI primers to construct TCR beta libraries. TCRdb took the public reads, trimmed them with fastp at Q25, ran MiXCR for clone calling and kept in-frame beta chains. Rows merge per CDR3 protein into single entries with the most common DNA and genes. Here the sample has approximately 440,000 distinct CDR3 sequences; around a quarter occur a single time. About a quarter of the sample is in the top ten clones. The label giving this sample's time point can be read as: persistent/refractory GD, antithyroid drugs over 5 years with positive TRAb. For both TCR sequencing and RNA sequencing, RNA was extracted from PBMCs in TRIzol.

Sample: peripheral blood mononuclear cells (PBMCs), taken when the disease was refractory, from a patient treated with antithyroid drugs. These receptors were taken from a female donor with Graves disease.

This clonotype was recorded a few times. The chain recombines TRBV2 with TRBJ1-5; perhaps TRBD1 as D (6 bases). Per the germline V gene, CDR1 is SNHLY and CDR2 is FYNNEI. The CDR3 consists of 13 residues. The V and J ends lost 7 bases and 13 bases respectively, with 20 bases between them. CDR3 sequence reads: CASTEGGATVQHF. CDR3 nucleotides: TGTGCCAGCACCGAAGGGGGTGCGACAGTGCAGCATTTT.

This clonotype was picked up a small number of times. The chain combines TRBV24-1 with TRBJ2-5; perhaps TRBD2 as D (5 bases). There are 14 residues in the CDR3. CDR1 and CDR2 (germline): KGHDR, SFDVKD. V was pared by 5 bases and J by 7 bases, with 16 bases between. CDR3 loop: CATSGAAGRGTQYF. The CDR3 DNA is TGTGCCACCAGTGGCGCGGCTGGCCGGGGGACCCAGTACTTC.

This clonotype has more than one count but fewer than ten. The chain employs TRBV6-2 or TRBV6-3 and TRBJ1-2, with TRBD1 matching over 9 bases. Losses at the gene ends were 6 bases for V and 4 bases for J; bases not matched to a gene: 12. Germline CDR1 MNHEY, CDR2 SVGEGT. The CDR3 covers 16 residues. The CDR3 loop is CASSPPGTGSTYGYTF. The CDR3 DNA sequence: TGTGCCAGCAGCCCACCCGGGACAGGGTCAACCTATGGCTACACCTTC.

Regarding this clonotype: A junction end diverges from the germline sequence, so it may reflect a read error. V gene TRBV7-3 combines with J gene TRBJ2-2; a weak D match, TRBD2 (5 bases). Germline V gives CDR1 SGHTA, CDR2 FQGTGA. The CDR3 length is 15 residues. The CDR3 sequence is CASSLRGDYTGELLF. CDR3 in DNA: TGTGCCAGCAGCCTCCGAGGAGACTACACCGGGGAGCTGCTTTTT.

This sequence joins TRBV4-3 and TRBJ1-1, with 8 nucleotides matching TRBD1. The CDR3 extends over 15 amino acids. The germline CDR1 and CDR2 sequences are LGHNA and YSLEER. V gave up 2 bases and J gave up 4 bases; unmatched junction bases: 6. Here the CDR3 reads CASSQKQGEGTEAFF. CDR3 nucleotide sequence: TGCGCCAGCAGCCAAAAACAGGGGGAAGGCACTGAAGCTTTCTTT.

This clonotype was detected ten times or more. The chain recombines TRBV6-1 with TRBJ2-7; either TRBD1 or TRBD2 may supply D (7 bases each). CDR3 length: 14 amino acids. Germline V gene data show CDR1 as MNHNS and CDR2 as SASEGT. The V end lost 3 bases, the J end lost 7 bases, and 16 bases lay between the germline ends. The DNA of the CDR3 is TGTGCCAGCAGTGAGTGGGAGGGGGCGGGGGAGCAGTACTTC. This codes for CASSEWEGAGEQYF.

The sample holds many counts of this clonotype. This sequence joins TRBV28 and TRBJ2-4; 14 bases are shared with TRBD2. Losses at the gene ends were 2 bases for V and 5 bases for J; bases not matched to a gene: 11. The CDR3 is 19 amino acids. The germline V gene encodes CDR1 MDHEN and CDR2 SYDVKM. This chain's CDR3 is CASSLTTGTSGRMENIQYF. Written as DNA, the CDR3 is TGTGCCAGCAGTTTAACAACCGGGACTAGCGGGAGAATGGAAAACATTCAGTACTTC.

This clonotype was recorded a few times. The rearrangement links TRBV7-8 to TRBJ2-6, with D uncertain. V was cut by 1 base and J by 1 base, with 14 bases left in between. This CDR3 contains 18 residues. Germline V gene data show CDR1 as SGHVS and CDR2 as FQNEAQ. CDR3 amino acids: CASSLVNREGSGANVLTF. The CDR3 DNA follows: TGTGCCAGCAGCTTAGTGAATCGAGAAGGTTCTGGGGCCAACGTCCTGACTTTC. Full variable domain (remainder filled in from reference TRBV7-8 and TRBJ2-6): GAGVSQSPRYKVAKRGQDVALRCDPISGHVSLFWYQQALGQGPEFLTYFQNEAQLDKSGLPSDRFFAERPEGSVSTLKIQRTQQEDSAVYLCASSLVNREGSGANVLTFGAGSRLTVL.

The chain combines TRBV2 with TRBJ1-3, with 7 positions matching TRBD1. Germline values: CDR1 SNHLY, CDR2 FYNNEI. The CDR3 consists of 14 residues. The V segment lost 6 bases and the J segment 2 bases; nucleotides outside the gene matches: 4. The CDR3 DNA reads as TGTGCCAGCAGAGCCGGGACAGCTGGAAACACCATATATTTT. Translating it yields CASRAGTAGNTIYF.

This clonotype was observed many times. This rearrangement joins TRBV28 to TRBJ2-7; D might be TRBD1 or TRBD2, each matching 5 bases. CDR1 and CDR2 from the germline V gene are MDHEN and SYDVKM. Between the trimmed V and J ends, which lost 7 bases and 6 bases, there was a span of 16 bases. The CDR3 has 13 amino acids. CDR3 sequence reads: CASKVGEPAEQYF. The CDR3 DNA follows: TGTGCCAGCAAAGTGGGGGAACCTGCCGAGCAGTACTTC. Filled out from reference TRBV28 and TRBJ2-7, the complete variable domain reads DVKVTQSSRYLVKRTGEKVFLECVQDMDHENMFWYRQDPGLGLRLIYFSYDVKMKEKGDIPEGYSVSREKKERFSLILESASTNQTSMYLCASKVGEPAEQYFGPGTRLTVT.

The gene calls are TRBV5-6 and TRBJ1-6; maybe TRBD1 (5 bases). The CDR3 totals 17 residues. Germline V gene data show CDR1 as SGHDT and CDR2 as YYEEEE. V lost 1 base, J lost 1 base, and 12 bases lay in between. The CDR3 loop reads CASSLSRGASYNSPLHF. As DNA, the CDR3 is TGTGCCAGCAGCTTGAGTAGGGGCGCTTCCTATAATTCACCCCTCCACTTT. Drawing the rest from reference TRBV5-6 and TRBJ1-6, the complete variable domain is DAGVTQSPTHLIKTRGQQVTLRCSPKSGHDTVSWYQQALGQGPQFIFQYYEEEERQRGNFPDRFSGHQFPNYSSELNVNALLLGDSALYLCASSLSRGASYNSPLHFGNGTRLTVT.

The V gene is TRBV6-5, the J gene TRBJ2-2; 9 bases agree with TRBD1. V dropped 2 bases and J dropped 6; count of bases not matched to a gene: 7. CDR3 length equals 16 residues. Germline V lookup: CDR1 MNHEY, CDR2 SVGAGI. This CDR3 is CASSYQGTGIAGELFF. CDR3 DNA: TGTGCCAGCAGTTACCAGGGGACAGGGATCGCCGGGGAGCTGTTTTTT.

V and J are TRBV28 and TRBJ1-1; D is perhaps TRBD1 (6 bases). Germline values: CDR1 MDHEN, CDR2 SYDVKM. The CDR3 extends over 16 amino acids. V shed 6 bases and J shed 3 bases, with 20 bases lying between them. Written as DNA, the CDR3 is TGTGCCAGCAGGGAATACGTCGGGAGGGGGGACACTGAAGCTTTCTTT. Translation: CASREYVGRGDTEAFF.

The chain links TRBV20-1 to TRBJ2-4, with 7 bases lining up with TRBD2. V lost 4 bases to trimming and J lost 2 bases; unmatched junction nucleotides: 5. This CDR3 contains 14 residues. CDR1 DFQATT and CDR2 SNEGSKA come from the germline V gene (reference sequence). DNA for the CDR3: TGCAGTGCTACCTCGGGGGGACCCAAAAACATTCAGTACTTC. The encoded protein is CSATSGGPKNIQYF.

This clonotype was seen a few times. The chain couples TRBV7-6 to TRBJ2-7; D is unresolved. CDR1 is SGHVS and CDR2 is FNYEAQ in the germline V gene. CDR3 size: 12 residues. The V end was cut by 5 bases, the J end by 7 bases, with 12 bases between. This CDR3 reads CASSPLVGEQYF. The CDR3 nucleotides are TGTGCCAGCAGCCCGCTAGTAGGTGAGCAGTACTTC.

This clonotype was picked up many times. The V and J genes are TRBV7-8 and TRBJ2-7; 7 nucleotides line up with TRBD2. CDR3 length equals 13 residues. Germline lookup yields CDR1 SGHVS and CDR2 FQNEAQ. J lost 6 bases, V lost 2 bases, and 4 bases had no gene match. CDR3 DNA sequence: TGTGCCAGCAGCTTACAAACGGGGGGCGAGCAGTACTTC. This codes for CASSLQTGGEQYF. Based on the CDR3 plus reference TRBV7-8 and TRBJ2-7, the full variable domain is GAGVSQSPRYKVAKRGQDVALRCDPISGHVSLFWYQQALGQGPEFLTYFQNEAQLDKSGLPSDRFFAERPEGSVSTLKIQRTQQEDSAVYLCASSLQTGGEQYFGPGTRLTVT.

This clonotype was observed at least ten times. The CDR3 DNA is TGCAGTGCGGACCCCTTAGACGGCTACACCTTC. Protein: CSADPLDGYTF. The chain combines TRBV20-1 with TRBJ1-2; no definite D call. The CDR3 contains 11 residues. Germline V gene data show CDR1 as DFQATT and CDR2 as SNEGSKA (reference sequence). Trimming removed 6 bases at V and 8 bases at J, with 13 bases between.

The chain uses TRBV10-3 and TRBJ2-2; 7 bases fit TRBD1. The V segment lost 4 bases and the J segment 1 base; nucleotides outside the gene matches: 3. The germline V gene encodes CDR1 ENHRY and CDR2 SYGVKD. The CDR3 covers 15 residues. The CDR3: CAISGDSLNTGELFF. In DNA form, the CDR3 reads TGTGCCATCAGTGGGGACAGTTTGAACACCGGGGAGCTGTTTTTT.

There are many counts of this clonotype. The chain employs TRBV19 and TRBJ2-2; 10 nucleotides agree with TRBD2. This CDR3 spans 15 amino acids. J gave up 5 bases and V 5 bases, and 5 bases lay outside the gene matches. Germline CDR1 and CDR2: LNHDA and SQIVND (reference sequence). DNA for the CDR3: TGTGCCAGTAGTCAGCGGGAGGGCATGACCGGGGAGCTGTTTTTT. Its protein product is CASSQREGMTGELFF.

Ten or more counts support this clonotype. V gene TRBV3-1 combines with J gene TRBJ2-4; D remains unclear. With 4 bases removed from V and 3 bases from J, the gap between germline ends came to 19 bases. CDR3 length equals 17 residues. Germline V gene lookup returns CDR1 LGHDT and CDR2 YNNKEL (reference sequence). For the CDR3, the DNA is TGTGCCAGCAGCCTCAGTAACGTGGGATTGGGCAAAAACATTCAGTACTTC. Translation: CASSLSNVGLGKNIQYF.

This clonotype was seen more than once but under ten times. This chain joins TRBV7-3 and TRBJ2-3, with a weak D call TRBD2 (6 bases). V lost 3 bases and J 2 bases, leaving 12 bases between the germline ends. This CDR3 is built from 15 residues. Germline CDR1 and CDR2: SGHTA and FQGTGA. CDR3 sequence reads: CASSFRGTPTDTQYF. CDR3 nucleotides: TGTGCCAGCAGCTTTCGGGGGACTCCCACAGATACGCAGTATTTT.

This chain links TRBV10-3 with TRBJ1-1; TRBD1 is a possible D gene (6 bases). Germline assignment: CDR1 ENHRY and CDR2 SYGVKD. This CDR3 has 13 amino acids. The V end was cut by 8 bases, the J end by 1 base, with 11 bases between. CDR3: CAIRQEPNTEAFF. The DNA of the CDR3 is TGTGCCATCCGACAGGAACCGAACACTGAAGCTTTCTTT.

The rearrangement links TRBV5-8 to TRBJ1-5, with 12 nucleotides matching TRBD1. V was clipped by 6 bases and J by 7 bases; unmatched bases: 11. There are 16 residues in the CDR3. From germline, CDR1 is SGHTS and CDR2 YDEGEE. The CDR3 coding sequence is TGTGCCAGCACCACGGGGGACAGGGGGCTACGGCAGCCCCAGCATTTT. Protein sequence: CASTTGDRGLRQPQHF.

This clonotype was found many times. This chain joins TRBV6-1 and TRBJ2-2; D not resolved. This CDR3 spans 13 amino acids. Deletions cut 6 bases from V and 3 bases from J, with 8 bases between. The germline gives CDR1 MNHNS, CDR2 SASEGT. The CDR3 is CASRSQYTGELFF. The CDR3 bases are TGTGCCAGCAGGTCACAGTACACCGGGGAGCTGTTTTTT.

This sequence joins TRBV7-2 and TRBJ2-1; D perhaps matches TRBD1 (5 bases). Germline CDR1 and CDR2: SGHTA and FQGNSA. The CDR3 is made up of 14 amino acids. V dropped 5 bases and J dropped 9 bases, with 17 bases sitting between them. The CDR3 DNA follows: TGTGCCAGCAGCCCCGAAACGGAAGGGGTTGAGCAGTTCTTC. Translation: CASSPETEGVEQFF.

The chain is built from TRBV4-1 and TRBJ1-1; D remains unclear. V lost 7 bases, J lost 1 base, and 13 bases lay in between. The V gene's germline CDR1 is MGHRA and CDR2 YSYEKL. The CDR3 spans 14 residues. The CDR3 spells CASTAPGENTEAFF. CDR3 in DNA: TGCGCCAGCACTGCTCCAGGAGAGAACACTGAAGCTTTCTTT.

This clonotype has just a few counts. The CDR3 loop is CATTTGGSYEQYF. For the CDR3, the DNA is TGTGCCACCACGACGGGGGGCTCCTACGAGCAGTACTTC. The chain links TRBV10-3 to TRBJ2-7, with 7 bases that match TRBD2. The ends lost 10 bases at V and 0 bases at J; junction bases unmatched: 6. Germline V gene sequence: CDR1 ENHRY, CDR2 SYGVKD. This CDR3 is 13 amino acids long.